Below are 23 T cell receptor beta chains sequenced from a single sample in a study of shared clonotypes between healthy human individuals. Produced via immunoSEQ multiplex PCR; TCRdb's table is partial and in-frame only. The sample has about 2 million clones; just under 95% are singletons. It was CD45RO-negative cells, positively selected for CCR7, that made up naive CD8 cells, with terminally differentiated effector memory CD45RA+ cells excluded. The specimen sequenced was naive CD8+ T cells sorted from blood. Every receptor here comes from a young man in good health.

The chain carries TRBV27 and TRBJ2-7; D may be TRBD2 (5 bases). Trimming removed 4 bases from V and 3 bases from J, with 10 bases in between. Germline loops: CDR1 MNHEY, CDR2 SMNVEV (reference sequence). The CDR3 runs to 13 residues. This CDR3 is CASSYRDLYEQYF. In nucleotides, the CDR3 is TGTGCCAGCAGTTACCGGGATCTCTACGAGCAGTACTTC.

The chain carries TRBV7-8 and TRBJ1-2; no definite D call. The CDR3 spans 13 residues. Germline CDR1 reads SGHVS; CDR2 reads FQNEAQ. Trimming left V 7 bases short and J 3 bases short, with 12 bases between. The CDR3 nucleotides are TGTGCCAGCACCACGGGAGTTGACTATGGCTACACCTTC. It yields the protein CASTTGVDYGYTF.

This clone was picked up a small number of times. This rearrangement joins TRBV11-2 to TRBJ2-2; D unresolved. CDR3 length: 14 residues. Germline V gene sequence: CDR1 SGHAT, CDR2 FQNNGV. The ends were cut back, 0 bases at V and 0 bases at J, with 2 bases in the middle. For the CDR3, the DNA is TGTGCCAGCAGCTTAGACGCGAACACCGGGGAGCTGTTTTTT. This encodes CASSLDANTGELFF.

This chain uses TRBV27 with TRBJ2-7, with TRBD2 matching over 10 bases. CDR1 MNHEY and CDR2 SMNVEV come from the germline V gene (reference sequence). Unmatched junction bases numbered 8, after V lost 7 bases and J lost 2 bases. The CDR3 loop spans 15 amino acids. CDR3 protein: CASTEQREGPYEQYF. The CDR3 DNA reads TGTGCCAGCACCGAACAGCGGGAGGGCCCCTACGAGCAGTACTTC.

A note on this clone: In the same sample, other DNA sequences code for this CDR3. The chain links TRBV28 to TRBJ1-5; perhaps TRBD1 as D (6 bases). This CDR3 spans 14 amino acids. In germline, CDR1 is MDHEN, CDR2 SYDVKM. The V gene lost 3 bases and the J gene lost 3 bases, with 9 bases spanning the gap. CDR3 in amino acids: CASSFAGDNQPQHF. As DNA, the CDR3 is TGTGCCAGCAGTTTTGCAGGGGACAATCAGCCCCAGCATTTT.

The CDR3 region is CASSIVFGNTEAFF. The CDR3, as DNA: TGTGCCAGTAGTATAGTATTCGGGAACACTGAAGCTTTCTTT. The rearrangement links TRBV19 to TRBJ1-1; D ambiguous. Trimming stripped 1 base from V and 1 base from J, with 7 bases between. CDR1 and CDR2 from the germline V gene are LNHDA and SQIVND (reference sequence). The CDR3 runs 14 residues. Together with reference TRBV19 and TRBJ1-1, the CDR3 gives the full variable domain: DGGITQSPKYLFRKEGQNVTLSCEQNLNHDAMYWYRQDPGQGLRLIYYSQIVNDFQKGDIAEGYSVSREKKESFPLTVTSAQKNPTAFYLCASSIVFGNTEAFFGQGTRLTVV.

The CDR3: CASSPGQAVTEAFF. CDR3 nucleotides: TGTGCCAGCAGCCCTGGACAGGCGGTCACTGAAGCTTTCTTT. This sequence joins TRBV5-6 and TRBJ1-1, with TRBD1 matching over 7 bases. CDR1 and CDR2 (germline): SGHDT, YYEEEE. The CDR3 sequence is 14 residues long. The ends lost 4 bases at V and 4 bases at J; junction bases unmatched: 7.

This clone was seen a single time. The CDR3 region has the DNA TGTGCCAGTACGTGGTCTGCCGCTAGCTCCTACGAGCAGTACTTC. This sequence encodes CASTWSAASSYEQYF. The V and J genes are TRBV19 and TRBJ2-7; D remains unclear. The CDR3 is made up of 15 amino acids. Germline CDR1 and CDR2: LNHDA and SQIVND (reference sequence). V lost 7 bases to trimming and J lost 0 bases, with 16 bases between them.

The genes are TRBV7-8 and TRBJ2-1, with 7 bases matching TRBD1. Germline loops: CDR1 SGHVS, CDR2 FQNEAQ. Trimming removed 5 bases from V and 4 bases from J; junction bases left unmatched: 5. The length of the CDR3 is 14 residues. The CDR3 here is CASSLRDRYNEQFF. In DNA, the CDR3 is TGTGCCAGCAGCCTCCGGGACAGATACAATGAGCAGTTCTTC.

The rearrangement joins TRBV29-1 to TRBJ2-5; D is unclear. The CDR3 runs to 14 residues. CDR1 SQVTM and CDR2 ANQGSEA come from the germline V gene. V was shortened by 1 base and J by 4 bases, with 13 bases between the two germline ends. The CDR3 nucleotides read TGCAGCGTTGAAGCCAAGGGTTTGGCAGAGACCCAGTACTTC. This gives the protein CSVEAKGLAETQYF.

CDR3 nucleotides: TGTGCCAGCAGTGATCAGTGGGGGGCCTACGAGCAGTACTTC. Translating gives CASSDQWGAYEQYF. The chain carries TRBV25-1 and TRBJ2-7; TRBD2 is a possible D gene (6 bases). Deletions cut 3 bases from V and 2 bases from J, with 11 bases between. The CDR3 runs 14 residues. CDR1 is MGHDK and CDR2 is SYGVNS in the germline V gene.

The chain uses TRBV7-2 and TRBJ1-2; 9 bases are shared with TRBD1. Trimming removed 5 bases from V and 8 bases from J; junction bases left unmatched: 18. Germline V gene sequence: CDR1 SGHTA, CDR2 FQGNSA. The CDR3 length is 17 residues. This chain's CDR3 is CASSDPGQGIRPRGYTF. For the CDR3, the DNA is TGTGCCAGCAGCGACCCCGGACAGGGGATCCGCCCTAGGGGCTACACCTTC.

Points on this clone: This sample also contains other DNA sequences that code for the same CDR3. The chain couples TRBV5-4 to TRBJ2-7, with D perhaps matching TRBD1 (7 bases). Germline V gives CDR1 SGHNT, CDR2 YYREEE (reference sequence). The CDR3 sequence is 14 residues long. Trimming shortened V by 0 bases and J by 4 bases, and 11 bases separated the two germline ends. CDR3 in amino acids: CASSLGQGGYEQYF. CDR3 DNA: TGTGCCAGCAGCTTGGGGCAGGGGGGTTACGAGCAGTACTTC. Full variable domain (missing parts from reference TRBV5-4 and TRBJ2-7): ETGVTQSPTHLIKTRGQQVTLRCSSQSGHNTVSWYQQALGQGPQFIFQYYREEENGRGNFPPRFSGLQFPNYSSELNVNALELDDSALYLCASSLGQGGYEQYFGPGTRLTVT.

With respect to this clone: The sample contains more than one DNA sequence encoding this CDR3. This chain joins TRBV29-1 and TRBJ2-7; TRBD2 aligns across 8 bases. Germline V gene data show CDR1 as SQVTM and CDR2 as ANQGSEA. J lost 3 bases, V lost 2 bases, and 3 bases had no gene match. The CDR3 contains 13 residues. The CDR3 bases are TGCAGCGTTGAAACCAGCGGGAGCTACGAGCAGTACTTC. Translation gives CSVETSGSYEQYF.

CDR3 amino acids: CASSFGLADGTDTQYF. In DNA, the CDR3 is TGTGCCAGCAGTTTTGGACTAGCGGACGGCACAGATACGCAGTATTTT. This rearrangement joins TRBV28 to TRBJ2-3, with TRBD2 matching over 10 bases. Germline V gene data show CDR1 as MDHEN and CDR2 as SYDVKM. The CDR3 has 16 amino acids. Trimming at V came to 3 bases and at J to 1 base, leaving 4 bases not matched to a gene.

The rearrangement links TRBV28 to TRBJ1-2; tentatively, D is TRBD1 (5 bases). The CDR3 has 14 amino acids. Trimming took off 5 bases at V and 1 base at J, with 11 bases between the two ends. In germline, CDR1 is MDHEN, CDR2 SYDVKM. In DNA, the CDR3 is TGTGCCAGCAGTAACGTAGGGGATAACTATGGCTACACCTTC. Amino acids: CASSNVGDNYGYTF.

This clone was seen once. The genes are TRBV4-1 and TRBJ1-1; D gene ambiguous. Trimming cost V 2 bases and J 1 base, with 8 bases left between them. Germline lookup yields CDR1 MGHRA and CDR2 YSYEKL. The CDR3 is 14 residues long. In DNA form, the CDR3 reads TGCGCCAGCAGCCAATCCGCGGAGAACACTGAAGCTTTCTTT. Translating it yields CASSQSAENTEAFF.

This CDR3 reads CASSLFGGLDTEAFF. As DNA, the CDR3 is TGTGCCAGCAGTTTATTCGGTGGGTTGGACACTGAAGCTTTCTTT. The genes are TRBV28 and TRBJ1-1; the D is unclear. V was pared by 1 base and J by 3 bases, with 12 bases between. Germline V gene lookup returns CDR1 MDHEN and CDR2 SYDVKM. CDR3 size: 15 residues.

Concerning this clone: The junction shows a germline mismatch at one end, possibly a read error. The chain joins TRBV6-5 to TRBJ2-3, with D unresolved. Germline V gene sequence: CDR1 MNHEY, CDR2 SVGAGI. The CDR3 has 13 residues. The CDR3 sequence is CASSPLMADSQYF. CDR3 nucleotides: TGTGCCAGCAGCCCCCTGATGGCAGATTCGCAGTATTTT.

The chain couples TRBV4-2 to TRBJ1-4; TRBD1 agrees at 11 bases. The CDR3 spans 16 residues. The V gene end was trimmed by 0 bases and the J gene end by 7 bases; junction bases not matched to a gene: 4. Germline CDR1 is LGHNA and CDR2 is YNFKEQ. CDR3 DNA: TGTGCCAGCAGCCAAGATACGGGACAGGGGGGTGAAAAACTGTTTTTT. Translating gives CASSQDTGQGGEKLFF.

The chain carries TRBV5-1 and TRBJ1-2; D gene ambiguous. Trimming removed 2 bases from V and 0 bases from J, with 14 bases in between. Germline CDR1 reads SGHRS; CDR2 reads YFSETQ. The CDR3 spans 16 residues. The CDR3 DNA reads as TGCGCCAGCAGCTTACCCCCCGGGGAAGCTAACTATGGCTACACCTTC. Translating it yields CASSLPPGEANYGYTF.

Only one count was recorded for this clone. The genes are TRBV6-5 and TRBJ2-7; perhaps TRBD1 as D (6 bases). V lost 7 bases and J 3 bases, leaving 16 bases between the germline ends. This CDR3 is 14 amino acids long. Looked up from germline, CDR1 is MNHEY and CDR2 is SVGAGI. The CDR3 DNA follows: TGTGCCAGCACCTCCGGGACATCCTACTACGAGCAGTACTTC. This gives the protein CASTSGTSYYEQYF.

This clone was recorded once. V and J are TRBV6-4 and TRBJ2-1; TRBD2 matches at 7 bases. The CDR3 sequence is 15 residues long. J lost 4 bases, V lost 5 bases, and 8 bases had no gene match. Germline CDR1 is MRHNA and CDR2 is SNTAGT. The CDR3 spells CASSWGTSEYNEQFF. In nucleotides, the CDR3 is TGTGCCAGCAGTTGGGGAACTAGCGAGTACAATGAGCAGTTCTTC.